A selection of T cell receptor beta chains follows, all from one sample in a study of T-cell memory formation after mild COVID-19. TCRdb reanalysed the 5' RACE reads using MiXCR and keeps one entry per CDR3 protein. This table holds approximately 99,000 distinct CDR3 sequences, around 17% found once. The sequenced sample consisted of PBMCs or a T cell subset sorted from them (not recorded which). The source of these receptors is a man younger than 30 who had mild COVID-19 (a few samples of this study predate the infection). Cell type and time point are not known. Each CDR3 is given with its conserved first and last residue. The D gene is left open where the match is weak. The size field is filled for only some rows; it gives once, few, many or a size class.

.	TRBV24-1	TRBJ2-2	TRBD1	CATTGPYRGGELFF	TGTGCCACCACCGGACCGTACAGGGGAGGGGAGCTGTTTTTT
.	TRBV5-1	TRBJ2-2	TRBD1	CASSYTPTGLDTGELFF	TGCGCCAGCAGCTACACCCCGACAGGGCTCGACACCGGGGAGCTGTTTTTT
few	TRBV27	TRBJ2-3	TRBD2	CASSSPAGKGTDTQYF	TGTGCCAGCAGTTCCCCAGCGGGGAAAGGCACAGATACGCAGTATTTT
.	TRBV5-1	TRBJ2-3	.	CASSLTDFTDTQYF	TGCGCCAGCAGCTTGACAGATTTCACAGATACGCAGTATTTT
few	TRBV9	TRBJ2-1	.	CASSVGWESYNEQFF	TGTGCCAGCAGCGTAGGCTGGGAGTCCTACAATGAGCAGTTCTTC
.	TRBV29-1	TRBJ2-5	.	CSGLRGGETQYF	TGCAGCGGGCTCCGGGGTGGAGAGACCCAGTACTTC
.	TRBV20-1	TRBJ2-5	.	CSVIQTPREETQYF	TGCAGTGTTATCCAGACTCCTCGGGAAGAGACCCAGTACTTC
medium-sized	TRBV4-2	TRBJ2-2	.	CASSQASRNTGELFF	TGTGCCAGCAGCCAAGCATCCCGAAACACCGGGGAGCTGTTTTTT
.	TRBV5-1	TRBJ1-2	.	CASSLDAGTGNYGYTF	TGCGCCAGCAGCTTGGACGCCGGGACGGGGAACTATGGCTACACCTTC
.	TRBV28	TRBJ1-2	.	CASSVSIYGYTF	TGTGCCAGCAGCGTCTCAATCTATGGCTACACCTTC
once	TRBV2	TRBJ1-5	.	CASKRGRDQPQHF	TGTGCCAGCAAGAGGGGCCGGGACCAGCCCCAGCATTTT
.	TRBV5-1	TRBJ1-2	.	CASSPDGRYGYTF	TGCGCCAGCAGTCCAGACGGTCGCTATGGCTACACCTTC
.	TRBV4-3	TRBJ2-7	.	CASSQSFASSYEQYF	TGCGCCAGCAGCCAGAGTTTTGCGAGCTCCTACGAGCAGTACTTC
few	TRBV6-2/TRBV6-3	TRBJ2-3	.	CASSWATDTQYF	TGTGCCAGCAGTTGGGCCACAGATACGCAGTATTTT
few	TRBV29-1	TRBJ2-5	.	CSVGPLGQETQYF	TGCAGCGTTGGCCCGCTAGGGCAAGAGACCCAGTACTTC
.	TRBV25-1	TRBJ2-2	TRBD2	CASSDPGGGNTGELFF	TGTGCCAGCAGTGATCCCGGGGGGGGGAACACCGGGGAGCTGTTTTTT
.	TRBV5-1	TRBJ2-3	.	CASSLVPGAADTQYF	TGCGCCAGCAGCTTGGTCCCCGGCGCGGCAGATACGCAGTATTTT
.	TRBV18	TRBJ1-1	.	CASSPGGDTEAFF	TGTGCCAGCTCACCAGGGGGGGACACTGAAGCTTTCTTT
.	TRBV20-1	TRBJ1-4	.	CSASRGSATNEKLFF	TGCAGTGCTAGTAGGGGGAGCGCAACTAATGAAAAACTGTTTTTT
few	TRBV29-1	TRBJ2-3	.	CTARGRFADTQYF	TGCACCGCCAGAGGGCGTTTCGCAGATACGCAGTATTTT
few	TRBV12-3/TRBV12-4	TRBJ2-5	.	CASSLLAVLETQYF	TGTGCCAGCAGTTTGTTAGCCGTGTTAGAGACCCAGTACTTC
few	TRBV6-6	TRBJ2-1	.	CASSYSRSRRDNEQFF	TGTGCCAGCAGTTACTCGAGGTCTAGGAGAGACAATGAGCAGTTCTTC
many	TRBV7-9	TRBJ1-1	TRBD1	CASSRPGTGPAEAFF	TGTGCCAGCAGCCGTCCCGGGACAGGGCCCGCTGAAGCTTTCTTT
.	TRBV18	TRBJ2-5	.	CASSPQEAETQYF	TGTGCCAGCTCACCCCAGGAGGCGGAGACCCAGTACTTC
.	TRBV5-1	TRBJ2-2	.	CASSLSRDGELFF	TGCGCCAGCAGCTTGAGTCGGGACGGGGAGCTGTTTTTT
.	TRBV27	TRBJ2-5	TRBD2	CASSFRGGAGRETQYF	TGTGCCAGCAGTTTCCGCGGGGGGGCCGGCCGGGAGACCCAGTACTTC
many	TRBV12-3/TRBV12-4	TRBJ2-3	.	CASSFGLADTQYF	TGTGCCAGCAGCTTCGGGCTTGCGGATACGCAGTATTTT
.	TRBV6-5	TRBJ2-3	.	CASSYWAGRNTDTQYF	TGTGCCAGCAGTTACTGGGCGGGGAGAAACACAGATACGCAGTATTTT
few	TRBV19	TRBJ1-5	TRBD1	CASSMGTGGAEPQHF	TGTGCCAGTAGTATGGGGACAGGGGGCGCGGAGCCCCAGCATTTT